Sequencing of this T cell receptor beta chain was carried out in a study of blood T cell repertoires in COVID-19. Overall study: The United States, Italy and Spain supplied acute and convalescent COVID-19 samples. The analysed material was cDNA or gDNA that came from T cells, B-cell-depleted T cells, or PBMCs.

TCRdb's table, derived via immunoSEQ multiplex PCR, lists solely in-frame clones and lacks some. This sample has about 45,000 clones, with roughly 80% found just once. The specimen sequenced was peripheral blood. The source of this sequence is a woman aged 70-85 years with acute or convalescent COVID-19.

CDR3 nucleotides: TGTGCCAGCAGCCTCATGGGACAGGGGTTCCCCTCTGGAAACACCATATATTTT. This gives the protein CASSLMGQGFPSGNTIYF. The rearrangement joins TRBV9 to TRBJ1-3, with TRBD1 identical over 10 bases. The CDR3 has 18 residues. Germline CDR1 reads SGDLS; CDR2 reads YYNGEE. Trimming cost V 4 bases and J 0 bases; bases outside gene matches: 10.